These 25 T cell receptor beta chains were all obtained from the same sample, sequenced in a study of shared clonotypes between healthy human individuals. The method was immunoSEQ multiplex PCR; TCRdb's version includes in-frame clones alone and lacks a portion of them. The data contain over 700,000 clones, roughly two thirds of them seen just once; the ten biggest clones take up more than 1.5%. Sequencing was done on a sample of memory CD4+ T cells sorted from blood. Subset reported: CD45RA-negative fraction. The receptor source for this set is a woman aged 30 to 39 in good health.

This clone came up a few times. This chain connects TRBV18 to TRBJ2-7; TRBD2 agrees at 15 bases. V shed 6 bases, J shed 3 bases, and the junction held 9 bases outside the gene matches. Germline V CDR1 and CDR2: KGHSH, LQKENI. This CDR3 comprises 17 residues. CDR3 sequence (DNA): TGTGCCAGCTCCCCGGGACAGGGACTAGCGGGAGGCTACGAGCAGTACTTC. Its translation is CASSPGQGLAGGYEQYF.

As concerns this clone: Other DNA sequences within the sample encode an identical CDR3. The chain has TRBV6-5 and TRBJ2-1; no clear D. Trimming stripped 0 bases from V and 0 bases from J, with 9 bases between. Germline CDR1 is MNHEY and CDR2 is SVGAGI. The length of the CDR3 is 16 residues. CDR3 in amino acids: CASSYSGGSSYNEQFF. The CDR3 DNA follows: TGTGCCAGCAGTTACTCGGGCGGAAGCTCCTACAATGAGCAGTTCTTC.

The rearrangement joins TRBV7-6 to TRBJ1-1; no clear D. The germline gives CDR1 SGHVS, CDR2 FNYEAQ. This CDR3 has 13 amino acids. V lost 3 bases and J 4 bases, leaving 9 bases between the germline ends. In DNA form, the CDR3 reads TGTGCCAGCAGCTTTGGGGTAAGCACTGAAGCTTTCTTT. It is translated as CASSFGVSTEAFF.

Comment on this clone: This specimen includes other DNA sequences encoding the same CDR3. The V and J genes are TRBV28 and TRBJ1-1; D uncertain. V dropped 2 bases and J dropped 1 base, with 5 bases sitting between them. CDR1 and CDR2 (germline): MDHEN, SYDVKM. CDR3 size: 13 residues. The CDR3 nucleotides are TGTGCCAGCAGTTTAGTCGGGAACACTGAAGCTTTCTTT. Protein product: CASSLVGNTEAFF.

This clone was counted a few times. The chain has TRBV7-9 and TRBJ1-1, with D uncertain. The CDR3 has 13 amino acids. V dropped 3 bases and J dropped 4 bases, with 9 bases sitting between them. The V gene's germline CDR1 is SEHNR and CDR2 FQNEAQ (reference sequence). CDR3 in DNA: TGTGCCAGCAGCTTGGTAATGAGCACTGAAGCTTTCTTT. Residues: CASSLVMSTEAFF.

This chain uses TRBV5-1 with TRBJ2-3; 7 bases agree with TRBD2. V lost 4 bases, J lost 1 base, and 6 bases stayed unmatched. The CDR3 runs to 15 residues. Germline values: CDR1 SGHRS, CDR2 YFSETQ. CDR3 loop: CASSPPLAGTDTQYF. As DNA, the CDR3 is TGCGCCAGCAGCCCGCCGCTAGCGGGCACAGATACGCAGTATTTT.

Details on this clone: In the same sample, other DNA sequences code for this CDR3. The genes are TRBV5-4 and TRBJ2-1, with a possible D match to TRBD2 (6 bases). V was cut by 4 bases and J by 0 bases, with 11 bases left in between. The germline CDR1 and CDR2 sequences are SGHNT and YYREEE (reference sequence). CDR3 length: 15 amino acids. The CDR3 DNA is TGTGCCAGCAGCCTCGGAGGGCTCTCCTACAATGAGCAGTTCTTC. Protein: CASSLGGLSYNEQFF.

This clone was seen once. The rearrangement uses TRBV21-1 and TRBJ2-1; TRBD2 is taken as the D call from the table, unchecked against the DNA. TRBV21-1 is termed a pseudogene. There are 16 residues in the CDR3. The CDR3 sequence: CASSSGLAGPTDEQFF. The CDR3 nucleotides read TGTGCCAGCAGCTCGGGACTAGCGGGACCCACTGATGAGCAGTTCTTC.

The gene calls are TRBV6-1 and TRBJ2-6; 14 bases line up with TRBD2. The CDR3 consists of 19 residues. Germline CDR1 reads MNHNS; CDR2 reads SASEGT. The V and J ends lost 3 bases and 0 bases, in that order; junction bases with no gene match: 4. CDR3 in DNA: TGTGCCAGCAGTGACCCGACTAGCGGGAGGGCCTCTGGGGCCAACGTCCTGACTTTC. This encodes CASSDPTSGRASGANVLTF.

The chain employs TRBV6-6 and TRBJ1-1; 7 bases line up with TRBD1. Germline CDR1 is MNHNY and CDR2 is SVGAGI (reference sequence). The CDR3 is 15 residues long. Germline trimming cut 0 bases from V and 1 base from J; bases unmatched to any gene: 2. The CDR3 DNA is TGTGCCAGCAGTTACTCGGCAGGGGGGAACACTGAAGCTTTCTTT. Translation: CASSYSAGGNTEAFF.

The chain joins TRBV27 to TRBJ1-1, with 9 bases lining up with TRBD1. The CDR3 has 14 amino acids. Trimming took 0 bases from V and 5 from J; bases not matched to a gene: 1. Germline CDR1 MNHEY, CDR2 SMNVEV (reference sequence). The CDR3 DNA reads TGTGCCAGCAGTTTATCCGGGACAGGGACTGAAGCTTTCTTT. It is translated as CASSLSGTGTEAFF.

This clone was observed a single time. This rearrangement joins TRBV18 to TRBJ2-1; the match to TRBD2 covers 7 bases. Looked up from germline, CDR1 is KGHSH and CDR2 is LQKENI. The CDR3 consists of 16 residues. J gave up 3 bases and V 4 bases, and 9 bases lay outside the gene matches. CDR3 sequence reads: CASSLNRASGYNEQFF. The CDR3 nucleotides read TGTGCCAGCTCACTGAACCGGGCTAGCGGCTACAATGAGCAGTTCTTC.

The chain combines TRBV18 with TRBJ2-7, with TRBD1 as a possible D gene (5 bases). Germline V CDR1 and CDR2: KGHSH, LQKENI. Trimming took off 1 base at V and 3 bases at J, with 13 bases between the two ends. The CDR3 is 15 amino acids. CDR3 region: CASSPLQGSNYEQYF. The CDR3 bases are TGTGCCAGCTCACCACTCCAGGGTTCAAACTACGAGCAGTACTTC.

In the case of this clone: The same CDR3 arises from other DNA sequences in this sample as well. The V and J genes are TRBV7-2 and TRBJ1-2; D gene ambiguous. The germline CDR1 and CDR2 sequences are SGHTA and FQGNSA. The CDR3 covers 12 residues. Deletions cut 1 base from V and 4 bases from J, with 4 bases between. Here the CDR3 reads CASSLGFYGYTF. The CDR3 DNA reads as TGTGCCAGCAGCTTAGGCTTCTATGGCTACACCTTC.

This clone occurred once. This chain connects TRBV5-5 to TRBJ2-7, with D tentatively TRBD2 (5 bases). V shed 2 bases and J shed 7 bases, with 13 bases lying between them. The germline V gene has CDR1 SGHKS and CDR2 YYEKEE (reference sequence). The CDR3 spans 13 residues. The CDR3 nucleotides are TGTGCCAGCAGCTTATTGGACCAGCGGGAGCAGTACTTC. Translation gives CASSLLDQREQYF. Based on the CDR3 plus reference TRBV5-5 and TRBJ2-7, the full variable domain is DAGVTQSPTHLIKTRGQQVTLRCSPISGHKSVSWYQQVLGQGPQFIFQYYEKEERGRGNFPDRFSARQFPNYSSELNVNALLLGDSALYLCASSLLDQREQYFGPGTRLTVT.

The chain is built from TRBV7-9 and TRBJ1-2; no clear D. Germline CDR1 reads SEHNR; CDR2 reads FQNEAQ (reference sequence). Trimming took off 4 bases at V and 8 bases at J, with 14 bases between the two ends. The CDR3 totals 13 residues. In DNA form, the CDR3 reads TGTGCCAGCAGCTCGGACGGGTTGGTAGGCTACACCTTC. Translation gives CASSSDGLVGYTF.

J is TRBJ2-1 and V is TRBV7-2, with D hard to call. Germline values: CDR1 SGHTA, CDR2 FQGNSA. The V end was cut by 6 bases, the J end by 3 bases, with 18 bases between. This CDR3 has 16 residues. CDR3 sequence (DNA): TGTGCCAGCAGATTCCCTGGATTCTCCCTCTACAATGAGCAGTTCTTC. Its protein is CASRFPGFSLYNEQFF.

This clone came up a few times. The chain uses TRBV29-1 and TRBJ2-6, with D perhaps matching TRBD2 (5 bases). The V gene lost 7 bases and the J gene lost 0 bases, with 10 bases spanning the gap. The CDR3 runs 14 residues. CDR1 and CDR2 from the germline V gene are SQVTM and ANQGSEA. Here the CDR3 reads CSARAGSGANVLTF. In nucleotides, the CDR3 is TGCAGCGCAAGGGCGGGCTCTGGGGCCAACGTCCTGACTTTC.

The rearrangement uses TRBV9 and TRBJ1-3; possible D gene TRBD1, 6 bases. Trimming removed 3 bases at V and 0 bases at J, with 10 bases between. In germline, CDR1 is SGDLS, CDR2 YYNGEE. The CDR3 extends over 15 amino acids. The CDR3 DNA reads TGTGCCAGCAGCGGATACAGGGCCTCTGGAAACACCATATATTTT. This codes for CASSGYRASGNTIYF.

The chain links TRBV5-1 to TRBJ2-5, with D possibly being TRBD2 (5 bases). The V and J ends lost 5 bases and 2 bases respectively, with 13 bases between them. From germline, CDR1 is SGHRS and CDR2 YFSETQ. This CDR3 contains 14 residues. The CDR3, as DNA: TGCGCCAGCAGGCCGGGATCGGGGCAAGAGACCCAGTACTTC. This sequence encodes CASRPGSGQETQYF. Full variable domain (missing parts from reference TRBV5-1 and TRBJ2-5): KAGVTQTPRYLIKTRGQQVTLSCSPISGHRSVSWYQQTPGQGLQFLFEYFSETQRNKGNFPGRFSGRQFSNSRSEMNVSTLELGDSALYLCASRPGSGQETQYFGPGTRLLVL.

The chain recombines TRBV5-1 with TRBJ1-1, with D hard to call. Germline loops: CDR1 SGHRS, CDR2 YFSETQ. V was cut by 4 bases and J by 1 base, with 14 bases left in between. This CDR3 region has 15 residues. In DNA form, the CDR3 reads TGCGCCAGCAGCCTTGCGCGGGGAACGAACACTGAAGCTTTCTTT. This encodes CASSLARGTNTEAFF.

The table lists this clone with a few counts. The chain combines TRBV6-1 with TRBJ1-2; D call uncertain. The ends were cut back, 4 bases at V and 0 bases at J, with 15 bases in the middle. This CDR3 has 16 residues. The germline gives CDR1 MNHNS, CDR2 SASEGT. As DNA, the CDR3 is TGTGCCAGCAGTGCGGGCAGCGTCGCCTCTAACTATGGCTACACCTTC. Translating gives CASSAGSVASNYGYTF.

V gene TRBV15 combines with J gene TRBJ2-7; TRBD1 matches 9 bases. V dropped 0 bases and J dropped 6; count of bases not matched to a gene: 6. From germline, CDR1 is LNHNV and CDR2 YYDKDF (reference sequence). The CDR3 has 15 amino acids. CDR3 DNA: TGTGCCACCAGCAGAGAACCGGGACAGGGCGGCGAGCAGTACTTC. Residues: CATSREPGQGGEQYF.

This clone was observed a handful of times. The rearrangement links TRBV7-2 to TRBJ2-1; D gene uncertain. This CDR3 has 14 amino acids. Germline loops: CDR1 SGHTA, CDR2 FQGNSA. V dropped 3 bases and J dropped 3 bases, with 9 bases sitting between them. The CDR3 region has the DNA TGTGCCAGCAGCTTCCGGCTACACTACAATGAGCAGTTCTTC. Protein product: CASSFRLHYNEQFF.

The chain combines TRBV5-4 with TRBJ2-7, with D possibly matching TRBD1 (5 bases). CDR1 and CDR2 from the germline V gene are SGHNT and YYREEE (reference sequence). V lost 4 bases, J lost 2 bases, and 13 bases lay in between. The CDR3 covers 14 residues. The CDR3 nucleotides are TGTGCCAGCAGCCCACTGGACACTCCCTACGAGCAGTACTTC. Its protein product is CASSPLDTPYEQYF.